This T cell receptor (beta chain) was sequenced for a study of T-cell reconstitution after alpha-beta-depleted transplantation in children (TCRdb year 2016). General notes on the study: Using TCR repertoire profiling, the study quantitatively followed how T-cell immune reconstitution unfolded in children after TCRalphabeta/CD19-depleted allogeneic hematopoietic cell transplantation.

The method behind the library was PCR. Sequencing was carried out with an Illumina HiSeq 2500. To normalize quantification of the TCRbeta repertoire, the TCR libraries were built with molecular barcoding that relied on unique molecular identifiers. In-frame beta chains were kept once TCRdb had trimmed the public reads at Q25 with fastp and called clones with MiXCR. Records with the same CDR3 protein are collapsed into one entry carrying the most frequent genes and DNA. The sample table shows some 240,000 distinct CDR3 sequences, and more than 7.5% are seen once. The ten largest clones represent around 5% of the sample. Many counts were recorded for this clonotype. Its antigen is currently not known. There are no base qualities to consult, and no much larger clone falls within one base. The trim is 2 bases for V and 2 bases for J, with a gap of 10 bases between the germline ends. Its CDR3 holds 14 amino acids, cysteine through phenylalanine. Only the CDR3 portion is preserved as DNA: 42 bases, with reading frame beginning at the first base. CDR1 and CDR2, looked up from the germline V gene, are SGHRS and YFSETQ.

The TCR comes from a human donor who donated a stem cell graft to a child with SCID. The sample was PBMCs from the stem cell graft donor, taken from the stem cell graft. The V and J segments used are TRBV5-1 and TRBJ2-5; the D element could tentatively be TRBD1 or TRBD2, as 5 bases agree for each. The CDR3 amino acid sequence is: CASSFEGQQETQYF. The DNA sequence follows: TGCGCCAGCAGCTTCGAGGGGCAGCAAGAGACCCAGTACTTC.